This is a list of T cell receptor beta chains from one sample in a study of tumor-infiltrating lymphocytes in primary liver carcinoma. TCRdb analysed the multiplex PCR reads with MiXCR anew, one entry per CDR3 protein. The repertoire consists of around 330,000 distinct CDR3 sequences, with roughly 60% occurring once and the leading ten covering roughly 8.6%. The sequencing input was peripheral blood. The receptors come from a man aged 40-55 years with primary liver carcinoma and hepatitis B virus infection. Each CDR3 is given with its conserved first and last residue. The D gene is left open where the match is weak. The listing skips clone size in some rows; elsewhere it reads once, few, many or a size class.

few | TRBJ2-6 | TRBV24-1 | - | CATSDLSDSSGANVLTF | TGTGCCACCAGTGATTTGTCGGATAGCTCTGGGGCCAACGTCCTGACTTTC
- | TRBJ2-7 | TRBV20-1 | TRBD2 | CSAREIRPASGREEQYF | TGCAGTGCTAGGGAGATTAGACCGGCTAGCGGGAGGGAAGAGCAGTACTTC
- | TRBJ1-3 | TRBV4-1 | - | CASSQNQRSGNTIYF | TGCGCCAGCAGCCAAAATCAGCGCTCCGGAAACACCATATATTTT
- | TRBJ2-5 | TRBV6-5 | - | CASSYVKGETQYF | TGTGCCAGCAGTTACGTAAAGGGGGAGACCCAGTACTTC
- | TRBJ2-7 | TRBV2 | - | CASSEQAYEQYF | TGTGCCAGCAGCGAACAAGCCTACGAGCAGTACTTC
many | TRBJ1-1 | TRBV6-5 | - | CASSSSWGGFTEAFF | TGTGCCAGCAGTTCTTCTTGGGGGGGTTTCACTGAAGCTTTCTTT
- | TRBJ2-2 | TRBV6-2/TRBV6-3 | - | CASSYAGLSGANVLTFGAGELFF | -
- | TRBJ1-5 | TRBV11-2 | TRBD1 | CYSSPTGDSNQPQHF | TGTTACAGCAGCCCGACAGGGGACAGCAATCAGCCCCAGCATTTT
- | TRBJ2-1 | TRBV9 | - | CASSVNWASVEQFF | TGTGCCAGCAGCGTCAACTGGGCCTCAGTGGAGCAGTTCTTC
many | TRBJ2-1 | TRBV29-1 | - | CSGGSGSEQFF | TGCAGCGGGGGCTCGGGAAGTGAGCAGTTCTTC
- | TRBJ1-5 | TRBV10-3 | - | CAINDTLGNQPQHF | TGTGCCATCAATGACACTTTGGGCAATCAGCCCCAGCATTTT
- | TRBJ2-7 | TRBV25-1 | - | CASSSSGVSYEQYF | TGTGCCAGCAGTTCGTCGGGAGTCTCCTACGAGCAGTACTTC
- | TRBJ1-3 | TRBV12-3/TRBV12-4 | - | CASSLGGDTIYF | TGTGCCAGCAGTTTAGGCGGAGACACCATATATTTT
- | TRBJ2-7 | TRBV11-2 | - | CASRTHSYGQYF | TGTGCCAGCAGAACACATAGCTACGGGCAGTACTTC
many | TRBJ2-5 | TRBV29-1 | - | CSVERTAESYQETQYF | TGCAGCGTTGAAAGGACAGCAGAATCTTACCAAGAGACCCAGTACTTC